This TCR beta chain was obtained from a study of cytomegalovirus exposure and HLA in healthy donors. This CDR3 is built from 11 residues. CDR1 and CDR2 (germline): SGHDT, YYEEEE. V shed 0 bases and J shed 7 bases, with 5 bases lying between them. This clone is a singleton in its sample. The target antigen is unknown. Findings of the study overall: The listing of 160 or so TCR beta chains classed them as cytomegalovirus-associated. The tendency of first-cohort TCR clusters to co-occur in the roughly 130 validation repertoires emerged from a later analysis.

Sequencing used immunoSEQ multiplex PCR; TCRdb keeps in-frame clones, though not all of them. This table holds 110,000 or so clones, roughly 84% found once. The donors were members of the validation cohort, which comprised 90 to 150 subjects and was separate from the first cohort of several hundred subjects. Material: PBMCs. This chain connects TRBV5-6 to TRBJ2-7; D is undetermined. This receptor was identified in a woman aged 30 to 39 in good health and CMV-seronegative. CDR3 DNA sequence: TGTGCCAGCAGCTTGGAGAGGGAGCAGTACTTC. This sequence encodes CASSLEREQYF.